This T cell receptor (beta chain) was identified in a study of cytomegalovirus exposure and HLA in healthy donors. Findings and limits, study-wide: A later analysis by the authors found several of the most significant clusters apparently linked to common viral pathogens.

V was shortened by 6 bases and J by 2 bases, with 14 bases between the two germline ends. Germline loops: CDR1 MNHNY, CDR2 SVGAGI (reference sequence). This CDR3 is built from 15 residues. This clone was counted between two and nine times. Antigen: not known. Amplification used 60 Vbeta primers and 13 Jbeta primers. Sequencing used immunoSEQ multiplex PCR; TCRdb keeps in-frame clones, though not all of them. Of around 30,000 clones in the sample, 60% to 80% were seen once. The rearrangement uses TRBV6-6 and TRBJ1-5, with TRBD1 as a possible D gene (6 bases). This receptor was identified in a male donor in good health and CMV-seropositive. The sample taken for sequencing was PBMCs. CDR3 in DNA: TGTGCCAGCAGACAGAAGGGGGGGGGCAATCAGCCCCAGCATTTT. Translating it yields CASRQKGGGNQPQHF.